This T cell receptor (beta chain) originates from a study of blood T cell repertoires in COVID-19. The germline V gene encodes CDR1 MDHEN and CDR2 SYDVKM. V lost 7 bases to trimming and J lost 3 bases; unmatched junction nucleotides: 5. CDR3 length equals 15 residues. Data came from immunoSEQ multiplex PCR; TCRdb stores just in-frame clones and leaves some out. This table has over 120,000 clones, about 87% appearing once. The chain employs TRBV28 and TRBJ2-2; TRBD2 matches 10 bases. Sequenced input: peripheral blood. The receptor comes from a woman aged 45 to 65 with active or convalescent COVID-19. CDR3 nucleotide sequence: TGTGCCAGCACCGGAGCGGGAGGGGACACCGGGGAGCTGTTTTTT. Its protein is CASTGAGGDTGELFF.